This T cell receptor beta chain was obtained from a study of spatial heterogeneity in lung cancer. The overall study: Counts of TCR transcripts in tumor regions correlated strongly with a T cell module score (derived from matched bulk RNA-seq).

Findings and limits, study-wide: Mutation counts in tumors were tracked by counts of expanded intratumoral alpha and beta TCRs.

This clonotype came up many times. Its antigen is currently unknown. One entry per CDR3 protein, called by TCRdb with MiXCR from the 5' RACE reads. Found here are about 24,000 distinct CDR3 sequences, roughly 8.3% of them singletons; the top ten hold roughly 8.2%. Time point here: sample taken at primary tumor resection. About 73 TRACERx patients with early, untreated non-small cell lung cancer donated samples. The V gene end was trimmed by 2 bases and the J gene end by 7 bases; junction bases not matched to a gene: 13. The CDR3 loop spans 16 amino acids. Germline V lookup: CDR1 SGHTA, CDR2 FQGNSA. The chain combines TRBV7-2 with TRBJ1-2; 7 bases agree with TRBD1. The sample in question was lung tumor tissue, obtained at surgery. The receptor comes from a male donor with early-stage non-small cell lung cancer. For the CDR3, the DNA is TGTGCCAGCAGCTTAACCGCTATTGGGACAGCGGTTGGCTACACCTTC. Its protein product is CASSLTAIGTAVGYTF.